These T cell receptor beta chains were read from a single sample in a study of graft-versus-host responses after intestinal transplantation. Some clones are missing from TCRdb's copy, which holds only in-frame ones; the method was immunoSEQ multiplex PCR. In the table there are 15,000 or so clones, around 77% of which are singletons. This sample comprised ileum tissue, obtained 27 days after intestinal transplant. These TCRs come from a human patient who received an intestinal transplant, so some T cells may come from the graft donor. Both conserved end residues are part of each CDR3. Each record gives: CDR3 protein, CDR3 DNA, clone size, D gene, J gene, V gene. The D gene is left open where the match is weak. Expanded clones get a size class; other rows say once, few or many, or leave the size out.

CASSSTGSPLHF TGTGCCAGCAGTAGTACAGGGTCACCCCTCCACTTT NA NA TRBJ1-6 TRBV6-5
CSVDPGQITDTQYF TGCAGCGTGGACCCAGGGCAAATCACAGATACGCAGTATTTT NA NA TRBJ2-3 TRBV29-1
CASSKGMDRSVSGANVLTF TGTGCCAGCAGCAAGGGGATGGACAGGTCAGTCTCTGGGGCCAACGTCCTGACTTTC NA NA TRBJ2-6 TRBV21-1
CASSFRTGLYTEAFF TGTGCCAGCAGTTTTAGGACAGGGCTTTACACTGAAGCTTTCTTT NA TRBD1 TRBJ1-1 TRBV28
CASSWTGDYGYTF TGTGCCAGCAGCTGGACAGGGGATTATGGCTACACCTTC few TRBD1 TRBJ1-2 TRBV6-1
CASSQNRVSTGELFF TGCGCCAGCAGCCAGAACAGGGTTAGCACCGGGGAGCTGTTTTTT once NA TRBJ2-2 TRBV4-3
CASSPGRRDEQFF TGTGCCAGCAGTCCAGGTAGGAGGGATGAGCAGTTCTTC NA NA TRBJ2-1 TRBV6-4
CASSHRQNNQPQHF TGCGCCAGCAGCCACAGGCAGAACAATCAGCCCCAGCATTTT few NA TRBJ1-5 TRBV4-1
CSVGSSSGNTIYF TGCAGCGTTGGGTCGAGCTCTGGAAACACCATATATTTT NA NA TRBJ1-3 TRBV29-1
CASRRGGEPYEQYF TGTGCCAGCCGGCGGGGTGGCGAGCCCTACGAGCAGTACTTC NA NA TRBJ2-7 TRBV6-5
CASRQGARNTIYF TGTGCCAGCAGGCAGGGGGCTAGAAACACCATATATTTT NA TRBD1 TRBJ1-3 TRBV2
CASSRLAGEGDEQFF TGTGCCAGCAGTCGGCTAGCGGGGGAAGGGGATGAGCAGTTCTTC NA TRBD2 TRBJ2-1 TRBV6-5
CASMRDKEAFF TGTGCCAGCATGAGGGACAAGGAAGCTTTCTTT NA NA TRBJ1-1 TRBV2
CAISRNPGQGSGNTIYF TGTGCCATCAGTAGGAACCCGGGCCAGGGCTCTGGAAACACCATATATTTT NA NA TRBJ1-3 TRBV10-3
CASSGGQNTEAFF TGTGCCAGCTCGGGTGGGCAGAACACTGAAGCTTTCTTT NA NA TRBJ1-1 TRBV18
CASSLGGVNQPQHF TGTGCCAGCAGCTTAGGGGGAGTCAATCAGCCCCAGCATTTT NA NA TRBJ1-5 TRBV7-2
CASSLFRNTGELFF TGTGCCAGCAGTTTATTTAGAAACACCGGGGAGCTGTTTTTT NA NA TRBJ2-2 TRBV28
CASSLSLAGAHQETQYF TGTGCCAGCAGCTTGTCATTAGCGGGGGCTCACCAAGAGACCCAGTACTTC NA TRBD2 TRBJ2-5 TRBV5-4
CASSLVGQGNEQFF TGTGCCAGCAGTTTAGTGGGACAGGGCAATGAGCAGTTCTTC medium-sized TRBD1 TRBJ2-1 TRBV28
CASSFWGTGRANYGYTF TGTGCCAGCAGTTTTTGGGGTACAGGGAGGGCTAACTATGGCTACACCTTC NA NA TRBJ1-2 TRBV28
CASSSQRRNEQFF TGTGCCAGCAGTTCCCAGCGGCGCAATGAGCAGTTCTTC NA NA TRBJ2-1 TRBV6-5
CASSDGGGTGELFF TGTGCCAGCAGTGACGGGGGAGGAACCGGGGAGCTGTTTTTT NA NA TRBJ2-2 TRBV28
CASSFLPPGANYGYTF TGTGCCAGCAGTTTCCTTCCGCCAGGGGCTAACTATGGCTACACCTTC NA NA TRBJ1-2 TRBV27
CASSSMTGRQETQYF TGTGCCAGCAGCTCGATGACAGGGAGACAAGAGACCCAGTACTTC NA TRBD1 TRBJ2-5 TRBV7-6
CASSPTQGIYTF TGTGCCAGCTCGCCTACGCAGGGAATCTACACCTTC NA NA TRBJ1-2 TRBV6-5
CASSQDGLAEMAGANVLTF TGTGCCAGCAGCCAAGACGGACTAGCGGAAATGGCTGGGGCCAACGTCCTGACTTTC NA TRBD2 TRBJ2-6 TRBV7-8
CASSPGQGSGTGHGYTF TGTGCCAGCAGCCCCGGACAGGGAAGCGGTACGGGCCATGGCTACACCTTC once TRBD1 TRBJ1-2 TRBV4-2
CATSYKGRHLAKNIQYF TGTGCCACCAGCTATAAGGGGCGACATCTAGCCAAAAACATTCAGTACTTC NA NA TRBJ2-4 TRBV15
CASSQDLAAYLYNEQFF TGTGCCAGCAGCCAAGATTTAGCAGCTTACTTGTACAATGAGCAGTTCTTC NA NA TRBJ2-1 TRBV4-2
CATSRERTGGIFSSYNEQFF TGTGCCACCAGCAGAGAAAGGACAGGGGGGATCTTTAGCTCCTACAATGAGCAGTTCTTC NA TRBD1 TRBJ2-1 TRBV15
CASSSGTSGVVSYNEQFF TGCGCCAGCAGCTCCGGGACTAGCGGGGTCGTATCCTACAATGAGCAGTTCTTC NA TRBD2 TRBJ2-1 TRBV5-1
CASSPRLSGGYGYTF TGCGCCAGCAGCCCCAGGTTATCAGGGGGCTATGGCTACACCTTC NA TRBD1 TRBJ1-2 TRBV4-1
CASNLTRGLSGNTIYF TGTGCCAGCAACTTAACACGGGGACTCTCTGGAAACACCATATATTTT NA NA TRBJ1-3 TRBV11-1
CASTPRGETNYGYTF TGTGCCAGCACCCCCAGGGGGGAAACTAACTATGGCTACACCTTC NA TRBD1 TRBJ1-2 TRBV9
CASSVGSDTEAFF TGTGCCAGCAGCGTAGGGTCGGACACTGAAGCTTTCTTT NA NA TRBJ1-1 TRBV9